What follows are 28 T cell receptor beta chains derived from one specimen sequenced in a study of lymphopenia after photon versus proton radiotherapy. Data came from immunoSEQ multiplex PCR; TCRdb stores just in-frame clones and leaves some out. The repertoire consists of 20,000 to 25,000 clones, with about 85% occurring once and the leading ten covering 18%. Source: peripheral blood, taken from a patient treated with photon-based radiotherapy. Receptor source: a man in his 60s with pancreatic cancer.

The CDR3 region is CASSHGSTEAFF. CDR3 nucleotide sequence: TGTGCCAGCAGCCACGGGAGCACTGAAGCTTTCTTT. The chain has TRBV7-3 and TRBJ1-1; the D is unclear. Germline V gives CDR1 SGHTA, CDR2 FQGTGA. This CDR3 is 12 amino acids long. The V gene lost 5 bases and the J gene lost 4 bases, with 8 bases spanning the gap.

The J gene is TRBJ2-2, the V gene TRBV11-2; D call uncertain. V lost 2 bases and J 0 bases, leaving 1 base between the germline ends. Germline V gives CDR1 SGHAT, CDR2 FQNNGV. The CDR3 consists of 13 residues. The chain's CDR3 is CASSLTNTGELFF. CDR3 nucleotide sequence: TGTGCCAGCAGCTTAACGAACACCGGGGAGCTGTTTTTT.

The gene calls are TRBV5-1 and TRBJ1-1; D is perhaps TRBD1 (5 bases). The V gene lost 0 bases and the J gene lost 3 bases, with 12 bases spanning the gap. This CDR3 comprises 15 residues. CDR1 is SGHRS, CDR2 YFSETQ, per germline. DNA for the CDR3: TGCGCCAGCAGCTTGGACTCCCCAGGGCACACTGAAGCTTTCTTT. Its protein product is CASSLDSPGHTEAFF. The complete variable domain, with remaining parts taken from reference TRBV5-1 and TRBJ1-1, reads KAGVTQTPRYLIKTRGQQVTLSCSPISGHRSVSWYQQTPGQGLQFLFEYFSETQRNKGNFPGRFSGRQFSNSRSEMNVSTLELGDSALYLCASSLDSPGHTEAFFGQGTRLTVV.

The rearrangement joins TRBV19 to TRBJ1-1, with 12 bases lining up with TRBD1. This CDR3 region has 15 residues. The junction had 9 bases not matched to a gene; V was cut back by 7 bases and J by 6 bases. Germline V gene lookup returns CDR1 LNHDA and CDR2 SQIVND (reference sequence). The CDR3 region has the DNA TGTGCCAGTAACACCGGGACAGGGGGCGTCGCTGAAGCTTTCTTT. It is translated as CASNTGTGGVAEAFF.

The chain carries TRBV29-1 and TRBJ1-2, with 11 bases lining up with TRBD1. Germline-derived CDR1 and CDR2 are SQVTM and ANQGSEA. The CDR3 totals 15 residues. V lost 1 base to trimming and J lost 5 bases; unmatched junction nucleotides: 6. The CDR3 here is CSVEARDRGVYGYTF. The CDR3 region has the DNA TGCAGCGTTGAAGCCCGGGACAGGGGGGTTTATGGCTACACCTTC.

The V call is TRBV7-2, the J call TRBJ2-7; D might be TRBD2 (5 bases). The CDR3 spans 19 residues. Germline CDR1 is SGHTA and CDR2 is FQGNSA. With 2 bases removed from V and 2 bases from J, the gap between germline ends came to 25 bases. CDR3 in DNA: TGTGCCAGCAGCTTAAGGCCCGCCGTGCTAGCCTTAAAACCCTACGAGCAGTACTTC. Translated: CASSLRPAVLALKPYEQYF.

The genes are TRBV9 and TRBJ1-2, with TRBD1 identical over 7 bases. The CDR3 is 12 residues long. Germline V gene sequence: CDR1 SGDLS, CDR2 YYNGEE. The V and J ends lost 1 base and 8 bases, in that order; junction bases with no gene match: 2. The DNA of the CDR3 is TGTGCCAGCAGCGTAACAGGGGTCGGCTACACCTTC. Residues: CASSVTGVGYTF.

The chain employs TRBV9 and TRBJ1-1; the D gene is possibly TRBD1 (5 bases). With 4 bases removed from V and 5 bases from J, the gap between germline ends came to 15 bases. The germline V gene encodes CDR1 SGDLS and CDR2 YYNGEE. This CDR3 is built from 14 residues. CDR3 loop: CASSPSVGETEAFF. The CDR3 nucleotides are TGTGCCAGCAGCCCTTCGGTGGGGGAGACTGAAGCTTTCTTT.

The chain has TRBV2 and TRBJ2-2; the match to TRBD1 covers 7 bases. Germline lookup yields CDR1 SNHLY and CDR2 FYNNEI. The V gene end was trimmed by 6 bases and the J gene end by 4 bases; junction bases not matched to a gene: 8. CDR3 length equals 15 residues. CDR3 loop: CASRVGGAGTGELFF. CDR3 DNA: TGTGCCAGCAGAGTAGGGGGCGCCGGCACCGGGGAGCTGTTTTTT.

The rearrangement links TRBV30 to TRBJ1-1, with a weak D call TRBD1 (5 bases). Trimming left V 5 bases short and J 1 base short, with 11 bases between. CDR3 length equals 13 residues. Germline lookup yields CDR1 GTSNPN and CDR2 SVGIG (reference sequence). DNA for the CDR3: TGTGCCTGGTCCGGGGCAGGGAACACTGAAGCTTTCTTT. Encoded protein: CAWSGAGNTEAFF.

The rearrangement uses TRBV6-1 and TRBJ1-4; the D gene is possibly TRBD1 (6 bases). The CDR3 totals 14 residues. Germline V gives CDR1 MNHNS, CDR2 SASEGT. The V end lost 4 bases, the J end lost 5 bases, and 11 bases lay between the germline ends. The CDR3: CASSGTAENEKLFF. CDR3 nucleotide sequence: TGTGCCAGCAGTGGGACAGCGGAGAATGAAAAACTGTTTTTT.

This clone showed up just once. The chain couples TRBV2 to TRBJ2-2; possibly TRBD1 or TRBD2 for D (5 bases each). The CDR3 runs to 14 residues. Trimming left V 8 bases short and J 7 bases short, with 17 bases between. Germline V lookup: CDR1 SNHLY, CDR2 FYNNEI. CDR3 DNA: TGTGCCAGCGGGGAGACAGCTGACATCGGGGAGCTGTTTTTT. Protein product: CASGETADIGELFF.

The chain's CDR3 is CASSFLAGDTGELFF. The DNA of the CDR3 is TGTGCCAGCAGCTTTTTAGCGGGGGACACCGGGGAGCTGTTTTTT. The rearrangement uses TRBV7-2 and TRBJ2-2, with 9 bases fitting TRBD2. The V gene end was trimmed by 3 bases and the J gene end by 3 bases; junction bases not matched to a gene: 2. CDR1 is SGHTA, CDR2 FQGNSA, per germline. The length of the CDR3 is 15 residues.

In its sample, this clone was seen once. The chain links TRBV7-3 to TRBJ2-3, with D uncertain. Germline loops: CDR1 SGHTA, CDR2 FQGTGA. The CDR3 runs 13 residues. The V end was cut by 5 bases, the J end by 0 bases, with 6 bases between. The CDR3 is CASSQVSTDTQYF. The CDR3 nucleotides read TGTGCCAGCAGCCAAGTTAGCACAGATACGCAGTATTTT.

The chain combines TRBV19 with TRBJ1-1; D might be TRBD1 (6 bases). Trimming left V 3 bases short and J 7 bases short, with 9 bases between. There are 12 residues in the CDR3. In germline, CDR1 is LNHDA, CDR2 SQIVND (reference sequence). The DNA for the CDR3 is TGTGCCAGTAGTATTAAGGGGGGTGAAGCTTTCTTT. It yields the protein CASSIKGGEAFF.

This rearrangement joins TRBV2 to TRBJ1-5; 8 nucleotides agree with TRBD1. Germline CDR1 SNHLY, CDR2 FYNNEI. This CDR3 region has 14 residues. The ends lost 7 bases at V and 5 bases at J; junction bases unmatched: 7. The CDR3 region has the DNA TGTGCCAGCACCGGACAGGGTATCGATCAGCCCCAGCATTTT. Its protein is CASTGQGIDQPQHF.

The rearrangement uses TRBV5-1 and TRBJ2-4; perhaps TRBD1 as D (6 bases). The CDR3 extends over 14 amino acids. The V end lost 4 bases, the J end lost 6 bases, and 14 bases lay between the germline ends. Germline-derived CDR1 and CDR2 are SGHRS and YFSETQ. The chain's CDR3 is CASSREVQGNIQYF. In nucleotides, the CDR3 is TGCGCCAGCAGCCGCGAGGTACAGGGAAACATTCAGTACTTC.

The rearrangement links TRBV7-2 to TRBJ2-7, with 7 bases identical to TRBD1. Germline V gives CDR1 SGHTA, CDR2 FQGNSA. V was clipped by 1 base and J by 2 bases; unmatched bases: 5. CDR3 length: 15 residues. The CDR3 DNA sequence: TGTGCCAGCAGCTTAGAGGGGGCAAGGGCCTACGAGCAGTACTTC. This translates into CASSLEGARAYEQYF.

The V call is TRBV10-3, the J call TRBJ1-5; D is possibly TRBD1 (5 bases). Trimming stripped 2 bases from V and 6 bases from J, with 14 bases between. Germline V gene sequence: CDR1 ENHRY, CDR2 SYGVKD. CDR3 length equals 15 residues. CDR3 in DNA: TGTGCCATCAGTGAGCTGGCAGGGAGGGGTCAGCCCCAGCATTTT. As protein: CAISELAGRGQPQHF.

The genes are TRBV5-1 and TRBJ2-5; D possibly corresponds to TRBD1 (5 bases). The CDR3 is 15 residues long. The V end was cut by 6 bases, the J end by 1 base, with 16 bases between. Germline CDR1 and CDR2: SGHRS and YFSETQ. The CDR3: CASTNPTETQETQYF. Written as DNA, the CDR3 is TGCGCCAGCACAAATCCGACAGAAACCCAAGAGACCCAGTACTTC.

CDR3 protein: CASSRSSYNEQFF. The CDR3 nucleotides read TGCGCCAGCAGCCGGAGCTCCTACAATGAGCAGTTCTTC. V is TRBV5-1 and J is TRBJ2-1; D call uncertain. The CDR3 spans 13 residues. CDR1 is SGHRS and CDR2 is YFSETQ in the germline V gene. V lost 4 bases, J lost 0 bases, and 5 bases lay in between. Variable domain in full (rest from reference TRBV5-1 and TRBJ2-1): KAGVTQTPRYLIKTRGQQVTLSCSPISGHRSVSWYQQTPGQGLQFLFEYFSETQRNKGNFPGRFSGRQFSNSRSEMNVSTLELGDSALYLCASSRSSYNEQFFGPGTRLTVL.

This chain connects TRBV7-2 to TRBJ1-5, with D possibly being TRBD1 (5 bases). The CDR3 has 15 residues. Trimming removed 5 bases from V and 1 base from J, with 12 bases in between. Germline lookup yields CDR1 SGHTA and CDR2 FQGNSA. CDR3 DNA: TGTGCCAGCAGCGAGTGGGGCGGGAGCAATCAGCCCCAGCATTTT. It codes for CASSEWGGSNQPQHF.

CDR3 DNA sequence: TGTGCCAGCTCGAATAGCGGGGGGGGGTACAATGAGCAGTTCTTC. Translating gives CASSNSGGGYNEQFF. The chain employs TRBV28 and TRBJ2-1, with 11 bases that match TRBD2. With V trimmed by 8 bases and J by 4 bases, 7 bases remained unmatched. The V gene's germline CDR1 is MDHEN and CDR2 SYDVKM. The CDR3 runs 15 residues.

The CDR3 region is CASITTGSNYGYTF. CDR3 nucleotide sequence: TGTGCCAGCATCACAACAGGGTCCAACTATGGCTACACCTTC. This chain links TRBV2 with TRBJ1-2, with D possibly being TRBD1 (6 bases). The CDR3 consists of 14 residues. Trimming pared 7 bases from V and 2 bases from J, leaving 14 bases between. CDR1 and CDR2 (germline): SNHLY, FYNNEI.

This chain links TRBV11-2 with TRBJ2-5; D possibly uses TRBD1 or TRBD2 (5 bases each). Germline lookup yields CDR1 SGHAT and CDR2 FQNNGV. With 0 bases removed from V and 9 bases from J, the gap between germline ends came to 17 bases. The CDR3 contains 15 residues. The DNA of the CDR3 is TGTGCCAGCAGCTTAGATCGCCGGGGCAAAGCGTCCCAGTACTTC. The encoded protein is CASSLDRRGKASQYF.

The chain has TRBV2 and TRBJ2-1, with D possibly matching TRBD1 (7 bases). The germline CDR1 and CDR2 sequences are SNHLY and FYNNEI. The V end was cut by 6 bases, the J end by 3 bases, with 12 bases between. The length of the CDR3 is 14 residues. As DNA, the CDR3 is TGTGCCAGCAGGGGAGGACAGGTCTACAATGAGCAGTTCTTC. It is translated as CASRGGQVYNEQFF.

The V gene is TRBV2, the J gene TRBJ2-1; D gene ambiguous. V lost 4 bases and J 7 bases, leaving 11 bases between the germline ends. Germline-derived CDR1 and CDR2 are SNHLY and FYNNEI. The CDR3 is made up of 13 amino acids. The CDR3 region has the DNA TGTGCCAGCAGTGCGAGCATGGGGAATGAGCAGTTCTTC. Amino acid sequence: CASSASMGNEQFF.

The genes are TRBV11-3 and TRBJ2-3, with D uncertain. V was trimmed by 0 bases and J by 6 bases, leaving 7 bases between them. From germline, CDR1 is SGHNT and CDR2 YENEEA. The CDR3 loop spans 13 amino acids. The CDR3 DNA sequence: TGTGCCAGCAGCTTAGATAGTCCCGATACGCAGTATTTT. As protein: CASSLDSPDTQYF.